This is a list of T cell receptor beta chains from one sample in a study of glioma-infiltrating T cells after dendritic cell vaccination. Some clones are missing from TCRdb's copy, which holds only in-frame ones; the method was immunoSEQ multiplex PCR. The sample records some 78,000 clones, about 85% being singletons. The source was blood, collected after dendritic cell vaccination. The receptors were gathered from a human donor with glioblastoma. CDR3s include the opening cysteine and the closing phenylalanine or tryptophan. The order of the fields is clone size, J gene, V gene, D gene, CDR3 protein, CDR3 DNA. A D gene is named only where the DNA matches it firmly. The size of a clone is reported for some rows only, either as once, few or many, or as a class for expanded clones.

.,TRBJ1-5,TRBV5-8,TRBD1,CASSPGQGAFQPQHF,TGTGCCAGCAGTCCGGGGCAGGGGGCATTTCAGCCCCAGCATTTT
.,TRBJ2-1,TRBV4-3,TRBD2,CASSQVAGGLYNEQFF,TGCGCCAGCAGCCAGGTAGCGGGGGGGCTCTACAATGAGCAGTTCTTC
.,TRBJ1-2,TRBV6-5,TRBD1,CASSYIGTGAQDYTF,TGTGCCAGCAGTTACATAGGGACAGGGGCCCAAGACTACACCTTC
.,TRBJ2-1,TRBV18,TRBD1,CASSPRTGLNEQFF,TGTGCCAGCTCACCTCGGACAGGGCTCAATGAGCAGTTCTTC
.,TRBJ2-3,TRBV7-3,TRBD1,CASSLGGRGQGRTDTQYF,TGTGCCAGCAGCTTAGGGGGCCGGGGACAGGGCAGGACAGATACGCAGTATTTT
.,TRBJ2-3,TRBV5-1,TRBD2,CASSFSSGSRDTQYF,TGCGCCAGCAGCTTTTCTAGCGGATCGCGGGATACGCAGTATTTT
.,TRBJ1-2,TRBV7-9,.,CASSMVDSSYGYTF,TGTGCCAGCAGCATGGTAGACAGCAGCTATGGCTACACCTTC
.,TRBJ1-4,TRBV27,TRBD1,CASSPSGTGSSATNEKLFF,TGTGCCAGCAGTCCGTCTGGGACAGGGTCCTCCGCAACTAATGAAAAACTGTTTTTT
.,TRBJ2-3,TRBV5-4,TRBD2,CASSQIAGGPYDTQYF,TGTGCCAGCAGCCAAATAGCGGGGGGGCCGTATGATACGCAGTATTTT
once,TRBJ1-5,TRBV27,.,CASSLSQGAPQPQHF,TGTGCCAGCAGTTTATCACAGGGCGCCCCTCAGCCCCAGCATTTT
few,TRBJ2-5,TRBV7-2,TRBD2,CASRQAGRGGSETQYF,TGTGCCAGCAGACAAGCGGGGCGGGGGGGCTCGGAGACCCAGTACTTC
.,TRBJ2-3,TRBV6-4,TRBD1,CASSETGGTDTQYF,TGTGCCAGCAGTGAGACAGGGGGCACAGATACGCAGTATTTT
.,TRBJ2-1,TRBV11-1,.,CASSLEGGAGPSYNEQFF,TGTGCCAGCAGCTTAGAAGGGGGCGCGGGGCCCTCCTACAATGAGCAGTTCTTC
.,TRBJ1-2,TRBV21-1,.,CASSAHRGRLDGYTF,TGTGCCAGCAGCGCCCACAGGGGGCGTCTGGATGGCTACACCTTC
.,TRBJ2-7,TRBV5-1,TRBD1,CASSLDWGQNYEQYF,TGCGCCAGCAGCTTGGATTGGGGACAGAACTACGAGCAGTACTTC
.,TRBJ1-3,TRBV7-7,.,CASSDSRSGNTIYF,TGTGCCAGCAGCGACAGCCGCTCTGGAAACACCATATATTTT
.,TRBJ2-1,TRBV4-2,TRBD2,CASSQEARTSGSEEQFF,TGTGCCAGCAGCCAAGAAGCTAGGACTAGCGGGAGTGAGGAGCAGTTCTTC
.,TRBJ2-1,TRBV25-1,TRBD2,CASSESFGTRGTDEQFF,TGTGCCAGCAGTGAATCTTTTGGGACTAGAGGTACAGATGAGCAGTTCTTC
few,TRBJ2-7,TRBV15,.,CATSRARGSYEQYF,TGTGCCACCAGCAGAGCGAGGGGGTCCTACGAGCAGTACTTC
once,TRBJ1-2,TRBV25-1,TRBD1,CASSPPAGGSQGYTF,TGTGCCAGCAGCCCCCCGGCAGGGGGTTCTCAGGGCTACACCTTC
.,TRBJ2-7,TRBV30,.,CAWSVNIAYEQYF,TGTGCCTGGAGTGTAAATATTGCCTACGAGCAGTACTTC
.,TRBJ2-7,TRBV6-5,.,CASSESYSPYEQYF,TGTGCCAGCAGTGAATCATACAGCCCCTACGAGCAGTACTTC
.,TRBJ2-3,TRBV7-2,TRBD2,CASSLLAGVRSTDTQYF,TGTGCCAGCAGCTTGCTAGCGGGAGTTAGGAGTACAGATACGCAGTATTTT
.,TRBJ2-7,TRBV6-1,TRBD1,CASSDRTGAYEQYF,TGTGCCAGCAGTGACCGGACAGGGGCCTACGAGCAGTACTTC
.,TRBJ1-4,TRBV9,TRBD1,CASSGTQRDRENEKLFF,TGTGCCAGCAGCGGAACCCAAAGGGACAGGGAGAATGAAAAACTGTTTTTT
.,TRBJ1-1,TRBV9,.,CASSVTTNTEAFF,TGTGCCAGCAGCGTAACAACGAACACTGAAGCTTTCTTT
few,TRBJ2-7,TRBV25-1,TRBD2,CASTRLAGAEGSYEQYF,TGTGCCAGCACCAGACTAGCGGGAGCTGAGGGGTCCTACGAGCAGTACTTC
.,TRBJ1-2,TRBV5-1,TRBD1,CASSSPPGQGFGYGYTF,TGCGCCAGCAGCTCCCCGCCGGGACAGGGTTTCGGCTATGGCTACACCTTC
.,TRBJ2-7,TRBV5-1,.,CASSLAPSTGLKYEQYF,TGCGCCAGCAGCTTGGCACCCTCGACAGGATTAAAGTACGAGCAGTACTTC
.,TRBJ2-7,TRBV6-6,.,CASSRSPYEQYF,TGTGCCAGCAGTAGGAGTCCCTACGAGCAGTACTTC
.,TRBJ1-2,TRBV7-2,TRBD1,CASRSGQGRYGYTF,TGTGCCAGCAGATCAGGACAGGGGCGCTATGGCTACACCTTC